The clone carrying this T cell receptor beta chain was counted many times. Its antigen remains unknown. Thyroid ultrasound, orbital computed tomography, clinical symptoms, and serum thyroxine and TRAb underpinned diagnoses. Trimming took 1 base from V and 7 from J; bases not matched to a gene: 7. The CDR3 has 14 amino acids. This sample was included in a study of T cells in Graves' hyperthyroidism and ophthalmopathy. Findings and caveats of the study: Most thyroid clonotypes expanded above 0.001 were also detected in blood.

The source material, RNA transcripts, was used to amplify TCR beta CDR3 regions. The HTBI primer set was used in a first-round RT-PCR of the TCR CDR3. MiXCR was run by TCRdb on the multiplex PCR reads, yielding one entry per CDR3 protein. The profile covers approximately 600,000 distinct CDR3 sequences, with about 16% appearing a single time and less than 4.5% taken by the ten largest. The sequence was collected from a woman younger than 45 with Graves' hyperthyroidism. The genes are TRBV12-3 or TRBV12-4 and TRBJ2-7; TRBD2 matches at 7 bases. Input material: blood. The CDR3: CASSLGGRAGEQYF. CDR3 nucleotide sequence: TGTGCCAGCAGTTTAGGGGGGAGGGCCGGTGAGCAGTACTTC.